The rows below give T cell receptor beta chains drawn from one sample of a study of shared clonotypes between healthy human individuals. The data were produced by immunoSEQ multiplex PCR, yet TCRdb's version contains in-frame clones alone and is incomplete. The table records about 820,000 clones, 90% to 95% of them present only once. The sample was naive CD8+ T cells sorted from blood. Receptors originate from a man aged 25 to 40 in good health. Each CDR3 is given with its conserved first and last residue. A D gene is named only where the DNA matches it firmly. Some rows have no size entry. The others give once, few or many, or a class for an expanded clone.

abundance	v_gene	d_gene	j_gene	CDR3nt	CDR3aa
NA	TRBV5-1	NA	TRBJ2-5	TGCGCCAGCAGCTTGGTGACGGAACAAGAGACCCAGTACTTC	CASSLVTEQETQYF
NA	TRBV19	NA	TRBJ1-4	TGTGCCTGTCGAACCGGTGTCCCAACTAATGAAAAACTGTTTTTT	CACRTGVPTNEKLFF
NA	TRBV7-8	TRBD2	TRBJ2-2	TGTGCCAGCAGCTCCCGACTAGCGGGAGGGCCGAACACCGGGGAGCTGTTTTTT	CASSSRLAGGPNTGELFF
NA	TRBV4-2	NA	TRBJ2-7	TGTGCCAGCAGCCCAGGACTTACCTACGAGCAGTACTTC	CASSPGLTYEQYF
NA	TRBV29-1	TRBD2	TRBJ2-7	TGCAGCGTTGTTACTAGCGGGAGGGCCATCGGCGAGCAGTACTTC	CSVVTSGRAIGEQYF
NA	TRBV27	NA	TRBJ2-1	TGTGCCAGCAGTTTACAGTCTGGGGAGCAGTTCTTC	CASSLQSGEQFF
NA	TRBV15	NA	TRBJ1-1	TGTGCCACCAGCAGAGGGAGAGCTCTGAACACTGAAGCTTTCTTT	CATSRGRALNTEAFF
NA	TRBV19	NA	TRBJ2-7	TGTGCCAGTAGTATAGAGACTACCTACGAGCAGTACTTC	CASSIETTYEQYF
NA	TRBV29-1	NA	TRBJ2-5	TGCAGCGTTGAACAGACGGAACAAGAGACCCAGTACTTC	CSVEQTEQETQYF
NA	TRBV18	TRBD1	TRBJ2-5	TGTGCCAGCTCACCAGATGGAGCGGGACAGGGGCGAGAGACCCAGTACTTC	CASSPDGAGQGRETQYF
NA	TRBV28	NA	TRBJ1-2	TGTGCCAGCAGTTCAATCCAAGGCTACACCTTC	CASSSIQGYTF
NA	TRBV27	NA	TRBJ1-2	TGTGCCAGCAGTCCAGGGAGGACACTTGGCTACACCTTC	CASSPGRTLGYTF
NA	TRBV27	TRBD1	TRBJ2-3	TGTGCCAGCAGTCCGGGGACAGGGTATGAAGATACGCAGTATTTT	CASSPGTGYEDTQYF
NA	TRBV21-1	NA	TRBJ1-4	TGTGCCAGCAGCAAGCACCAGACAGGCTGGGTTGAAAAACTGTTTTTT	CASSKHQTGWVEKLFF
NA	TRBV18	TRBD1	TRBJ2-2	TGTGCCAGCTCACCCCGGACAGGGGGTTGGACCGGGGAGCTGTTTTTT	CASSPRTGGWTGELFF
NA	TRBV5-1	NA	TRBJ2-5	TGCGCCAGCACCCCCGGGGAGTTAAGGGACATCCAAGAGACCCAGTACTTC	CASTPGELRDIQETQYF
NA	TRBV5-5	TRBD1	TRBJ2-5	TGTGCCAGCAGCTTGGCGGGGACAGTACAAGAGACCCAGTACTTC	CASSLAGTVQETQYF
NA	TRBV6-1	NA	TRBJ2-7	TGTGCCAGCAGTGTTATCAGCCGGGAGATGGCCTACGAGCAGTACTTC	CASSVISREMAYEQYF
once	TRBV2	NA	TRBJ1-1	TGTGCCAGCAGTGAAGCCCCTTTGGGGACTGAAGCTTTCTTT	CASSEAPLGTEAFF
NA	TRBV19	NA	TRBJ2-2	TGTGCCAGTAGAGACGGGGAGCTGTTTTTT	CASRDGELFF
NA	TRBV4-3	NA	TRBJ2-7	TGCGCCAGCAGCCAAGCGAGGGACTACGAGCAGTACTTC	CASSQARDYEQYF
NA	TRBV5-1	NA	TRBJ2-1	TGCGCCAGCAGCTTGGAGTGGGGGTCCAACAATGAGCAGTTCTTC	CASSLEWGSNNEQFF
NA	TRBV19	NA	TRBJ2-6	TGTGCCAGTAGTATGGCACAAGTCTCTGGGGCCAACGTCCTGACTTTC	CASSMAQVSGANVLTF
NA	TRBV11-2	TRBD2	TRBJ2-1	TGTGCCAGCAGCCGACTAGCGGATTCCTACAATGAGCAGTTCTTC	CASSRLADSYNEQFF
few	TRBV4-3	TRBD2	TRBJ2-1	TGCGCCAGCAGCCAAGATCTGGGCGGGAGCTTTAATGAGCAGTTCTTC	CASSQDLGGSFNEQFF
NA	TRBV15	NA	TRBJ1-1	TGTGCCACCAGCCAGGAGAACACTGAAGCTTTCTTT	CATSQENTEAFF
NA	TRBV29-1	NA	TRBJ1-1	TGCAGCGTGTGGTGGTGGGCGGGAATGAACACTGAAGCTTTCTTT	CSVWWWAGMNTEAFF
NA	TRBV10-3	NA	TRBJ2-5	TGTGCCATCAGTGAAAGTAACAGGGCGGCCGAGACCCAGTACTTC	CAISESNRAAETQYF
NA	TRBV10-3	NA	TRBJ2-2	TGTGCCATCAGTGAGGGTGTGGACACCGGGGAGCTGTTTTTT	CAISEGVDTGELFF
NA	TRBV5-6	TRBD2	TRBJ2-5	TGTGCCAGCAGCCCCCCGGGGGGAGCAGGGGAGACCCAGTACTTC	CASSPPGGAGETQYF
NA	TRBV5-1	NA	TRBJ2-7	TGCGCCAGCAGCTTGGGGGGGTACAACTCCTACGAGCAGTACTTC	CASSLGGYNSYEQYF
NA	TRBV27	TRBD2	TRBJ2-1	TGTGCCAGCAGTTCTGGACTAGCGGGAGTCAATGAGCAGTTCTTC	CASSSGLAGVNEQFF
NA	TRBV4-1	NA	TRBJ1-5	TGCGCCAGCAGCCAAGATGGTCGGGCCCAGCATTTT	CASSQDGRAQHF
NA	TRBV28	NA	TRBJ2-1	TGTGCCAGCAGCTCCATTACAGGGTCCCCCTACAATGAGCAGTTCTTC	CASSSITGSPYNEQFF
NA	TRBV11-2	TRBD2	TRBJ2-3	TGTGCCAGCAGCTTAGGACTAGCGGGAGGGCCGGTGTCAGATACGCAGTATTTT	CASSLGLAGGPVSDTQYF
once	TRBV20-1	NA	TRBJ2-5	TGCAGTGCCAGAGACCAAGAGACCCAGTACTTC	CSARDQETQYF
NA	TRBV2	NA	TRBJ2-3	TGTGCCAGCAGCCCCTTCCCGGATAGCACAGATACGCAGTATTTT	CASSPFPDSTDTQYF
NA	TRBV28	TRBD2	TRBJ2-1	TGTGCCAGCAGTTTAGCCCCCGGGACTAGCGGGAGACGGTTCTTC	CASSLAPGTSGRRFF
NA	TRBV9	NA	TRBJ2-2	TGTGCCAGCAGCGCCCCCACGGGTGGGGACACCGGGGAGCTGTTTTTT	CASSAPTGGDTGELFF
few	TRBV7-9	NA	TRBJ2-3	TGTGCCAGCAGCCCTCACATTTCCCCGGCAATAGGGACGCAGTATTTT	CASSPHISPAIGTQYF
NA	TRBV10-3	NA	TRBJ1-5	TGTGCCATCAGTGACCCAGCTCAGCCCCAGCATTTT	CAISDPAQPQHF
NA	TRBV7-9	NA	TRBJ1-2	TGTGCCAGCAGCTCTCTTTGGGACGTCTATGGCTACACCTTC	CASSSLWDVYGYTF
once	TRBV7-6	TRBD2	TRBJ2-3	TGTGCCAGCAGCACCCGACTAGCGGGAGGCACAGATACGCAGTATTTT	CASSTRLAGGTDTQYF
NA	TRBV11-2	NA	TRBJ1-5	TGTGCCAGCAGCTTAGCCACAGGAGACCCCAATCAGCCCCAGCATTTT	CASSLATGDPNQPQHF
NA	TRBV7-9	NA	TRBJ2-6	TGTGCCGTAGGACGTGGGGCCAACGTCCTGACTTTC	CAVGRGANVLTF
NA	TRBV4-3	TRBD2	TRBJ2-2	TGCGCCAGCAGCCAAGACTATAGCGGGAGGTTGGAGCTGTTTTTT	CASSQDYSGRLELFF
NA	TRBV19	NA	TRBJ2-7	TGTGCCAGTAGCTTCGGACTTAGATACGAGCAGTACTTC	CASSFGLRYEQYF
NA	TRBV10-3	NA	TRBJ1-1	TGTGCCATCAGAAAGACGGAGGGGGTGAACACTGAAGCTTTCTTT	CAIRKTEGVNTEAFF
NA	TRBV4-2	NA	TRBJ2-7	TGTGCCAGCAGCCAAGATTGGCCCCCGGGCGGGATGGAGACAGCGGAGCAGTACTTC	CASSQDWPPGGMETAEQYF
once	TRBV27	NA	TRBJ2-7	TGTGCCAGCAGTTCGGGAGGAGGGGGCTACGAGCAGTACTTC	CASSSGGGGYEQYF
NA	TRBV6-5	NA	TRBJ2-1	TGTGCCAGCAGTTACCCAGGGTTTGGTGAGCAGTTCTTC	CASSYPGFGEQFF
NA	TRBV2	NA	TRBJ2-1	TGTGCCAGCAGTGAGCCTGAAGGGGTCGGCAACAATGAGCAGTTCTTC	CASSEPEGVGNNEQFF